The clone carrying this T cell receptor (beta chain) showed up many times. Its target is not known. This sample is drawn from a study of read filtering for tumor transcriptome and immune sequencing. Study-level information: 8 patients were R-ISS I, approximately 15 were R-ISS II, 6 or 7 were R-ISS III. IR-seq gave about 4.05 to 11 million TCR reads per sample; RNA-seq gave about 80 to 1273.

Notes on the study in general: Sorted CD138-negative bone marrow cells were not purified T cells. IR-seq and RNA-seq agreed better without single-read clonotypes.

Molecular barcoded adaptors covering alpha/delta and beta/gamma chains were used on approximately 400 ng RNA. TCRdb independently ran MiXCR on the reads; one entry per CDR3 protein. The sample holds under 150,000 distinct CDR3 sequences, about 13% seen once. Unmatched junction bases numbered 10, after V lost 2 bases and J lost 6 bases. Germline V gene sequence: CDR1 SGHRS, CDR2 YFSETQ. The CDR3 totals 16 residues. The origin of this receptor is a donor at least 40 years old with multiple myeloma. The sequencing sample was made of a population of CD138-negative cells sorted from bone marrow. This chain uses TRBV5-1 with TRBJ2-1; 8 bases are shared with TRBD2. The CDR3 is CASSFSSSGSINEQFF. The CDR3, as DNA: TGCGCCAGCAGCTTCTCTAGCAGCGGGAGTATCAATGAGCAGTTCTTC.